Listed below are T cell receptor beta chains from one sample, sequenced in a study of a mutant IDH1 vaccine in newly diagnosed glioma. These receptors' targets are unknown. Repertoires were generated with immunoSEQ multiplex PCR, while TCRdb's copy carries only in-frame clones and drops some. The data show tens of thousands of clones, 79% seen once. The sequencing used PBMCs, collected from a glioma patient whose treatment included an IDH1 peptide vaccine. The receptors here all came from a man aged 40-55 years with glioma. Each CDR3 is given with its conserved first and last residue. A D gene is named only where the DNA matches it firmly. Clone size, where shown, is once, few, many, or a class for clones that have expanded.

CDR3: CASRGWSQASPLHF
DNA: TGCGCCAGCAGGGGATGGAGCCAAGCATCACCCCTCCACTTT
size: .
J: TRBJ1-6
D: .
V: TRBV10-2

CDR3: CASSQVETPRGAQYF
DNA: TGTGCCAGCAGCCAGGTAGAAACGCCCAGGGGTGCGCAGTATTTT
size: .
J: TRBJ2-3
D: .
V: TRBV4-2

CDR3: CASSDDLNSNQPQHF
DNA: TGTGCCAGCAGTGATGACCTAAATAGCAATCAGCCCCAGCATTTT
size: .
J: TRBJ1-5
D: .
V: TRBV2

CDR3: CASSLEPGQGIGDYGYTF
DNA: TGTGCCAGCAGCTTAGAACCGGGACAGGGTATAGGGGACTATGGCTACACCTTC
size: .
J: TRBJ1-2
D: TRBD1
V: TRBV11-2

CDR3: CASSHEPNDLLGGYTF
DNA: TGCGCCAGCAGCCACGAGCCCAACGATCTTCTTGGTGGCTACACCTTC
size: few
J: TRBJ1-2
D: .
V: TRBV4-1

CDR3: CAISPGGSYEQYF
DNA: TGTGCCATCAGCCCCGGAGGCTCCTACGAGCAGTACTTC
size: once
J: TRBJ2-7
D: .
V: TRBV10-3

CDR3: CASSASGTARETQYF
DNA: TGTGCCAGCAGCGCATCCGGGACTGCGAGGGAGACCCAGTACTTC
size: .
J: TRBJ2-5
D: .
V: TRBV9

CDR3: CASSLAQADGYTF
DNA: TGTGCCAGCAGCTTAGCACAAGCGGATGGCTACACCTTC
size: .
J: TRBJ1-2
D: .
V: TRBV7-2

CDR3: CASSPMRGSEAFF
DNA: TGCGCCAGCAGCCCCATGAGGGGATCTGAAGCTTTCTTT
size: medium-sized
J: TRBJ1-1
D: .
V: TRBV4-3

CDR3: CAISETWTSGRGEDTQYF
DNA: TGTGCCATCAGTGAGACCTGGACTAGCGGGAGGGGGGAAGATACGCAGTATTTT
size: .
J: TRBJ2-3
D: TRBD2
V: TRBV10-3

CDR3: CASSDRGPSRGSEKLFF
DNA: TGTGCCAGCAGTGACAGGGGTCCCTCCCGGGGGAGCGAAAAACTGTTTTTT
size: .
J: TRBJ1-4
D: .
V: TRBV6-1

CDR3: CASSYSTGLGSTEAFF
DNA: TGTGCCAGCAGTTACTCGACAGGGTTGGGATCCACTGAAGCTTTCTTT
size: .
J: TRBJ1-1
D: TRBD1
V: TRBV6-5

CDR3: CASSLTHNDYGYTF
DNA: TGTGCCAGCAGCTTGACGCACAATGACTATGGCTACACCTTC
size: .
J: TRBJ1-2
D: .
V: TRBV5-4

CDR3: CASSRQADYGYTF
DNA: TGTGCCAGCAGTAGACAGGCGGACTATGGCTACACCTTC
size: .
J: TRBJ1-2
D: .
V: TRBV2

CDR3: CASSPQELKGEKLFF
DNA: TGTGCCAGCAGTCCCCAGGAGCTGAAGGGAGAAAAACTGTTTTTT
size: .
J: TRBJ1-4
D: .
V: TRBV6-5

CDR3: CAWSVLAGGPDTQYF
DNA: TGTGCCTGGAGTGTACTAGCGGGAGGCCCGGATACGCAGTATTTT
size: .
J: TRBJ2-3
D: TRBD2
V: TRBV30

CDR3: CASSEEGARETQYF
DNA: TGTGCCAGCAGTGAGGAGGGGGCTCGGGAGACCCAGTACTTC
size: .
J: TRBJ2-5
D: .
V: TRBV25-1

CDR3: CASSPEVGFTDTQYF
DNA: TGTGCCAGCTCACCTGAGGTGGGTTTCACAGATACGCAGTATTTT
size: .
J: TRBJ2-3
D: .
V: TRBV18

CDR3: CASSRSEAGVYEQYF
DNA: TGTGCCAGCAGCCGTTCAGAGGCGGGAGTCTACGAGCAGTACTTC
size: .
J: TRBJ2-7
D: TRBD2
V: TRBV14

CDR3: CASSLGGNNSPLHF
DNA: TGCGCCAGCAGCTTGGGGGGCAATAATTCACCCCTCCACTTT
size: once
J: TRBJ1-6
D: .
V: TRBV5-1

CDR3: CASSSGGGDQPQHF
DNA: TGTGCCAGCAGCTCGGGGGGAGGGGATCAGCCCCAGCATTTT
size: .
J: TRBJ1-5
D: .
V: TRBV11-2

CDR3: CASSFSKSPVGAFF
DNA: TGTGCCAGCAGCTTTTCGAAGTCCCCCGTTGGAGCTTTCTTT
size: few
J: TRBJ1-1
D: .
V: TRBV11-2

CDR3: CASSLDRATDTQYF
DNA: TGTGCCAGCAGCCTGGACAGGGCCACAGATACGCAGTATTTT
size: .
J: TRBJ2-3
D: TRBD1
V: TRBV27

CDR3: CASSHIGGGGGETQYF
DNA: TGTGCCAGCAGCCATATAGGGGGCGGAGGGGGAGAGACCCAGTACTTC
size: .
J: TRBJ2-5
D: .
V: TRBV7-8

CDR3: CASSWGTVYNEQFF
DNA: TGCGCCAGCAGCTGGGGGACAGTCTACAATGAGCAGTTCTTC
size: .
J: TRBJ2-1
D: TRBD1
V: TRBV5-1

CDR3: CASGSPGQAGMTQYF
DNA: TGCGCCAGCGGATCACCGGGGCAGGCGGGAATGACGCAGTATTTT
size: .
J: TRBJ2-3
D: .
V: TRBV23-1

CDR3: CASSTSGGYTDTQYF
DNA: TGCGCCAGCTCGACTAGCGGGGGATACACAGATACGCAGTATTTT
size: .
J: TRBJ2-3
D: TRBD2
V: TRBV10-1

CDR3: CASRLRQGSNTGELFF
DNA: TGTGCCAGCAGGCTTAGACAGGGTTCGAACACCGGGGAGCTGTTTTTT
size: .
J: TRBJ2-2
D: TRBD1
V: TRBV2

CDR3: CATRRASTGELFF
DNA: TGTGCCACCCGGAGGGCGAGCACCGGGGAGCTGTTTTTT
size: once
J: TRBJ2-2
D: .
V: TRBV7-7

CDR3: CAWNPGFNYGYTF
DNA: TGTGCCTGGAACCCCGGCTTCAACTATGGCTACACCTTC
size: .
J: TRBJ1-2
D: .
V: TRBV30

CDR3: CASAASGSNEQFF
DNA: TGCGCCAGCGCCGCTAGCGGCTCCAATGAGCAGTTCTTC
size: .
J: TRBJ2-1
D: TRBD2
V: TRBV10-2

CDR3: CASSPSGRTSEQYF
DNA: TGTGCCAGCAGCCCTAGCGGGAGAACCTCCGAGCAGTACTTC
size: .
J: TRBJ2-7
D: TRBD2
V: TRBV5-6

CDR3: CASSGQGGQVNEKLFF
DNA: TGTGCCAGCAGCGGCCAAGGGGGACAGGTTAATGAAAAACTGTTTTTT
size: .
J: TRBJ1-4
D: TRBD1
V: TRBV9

CDR3: CASTPRVVTEAFF
DNA: TGTGCCAGTACTCCAAGGGTAGTCACTGAAGCTTTCTTT
size: few
J: TRBJ1-1
D: .
V: TRBV19

CDR3: CASSPGQGNEKLFF
DNA: TGTGCCAGCTCACCTGGGCAGGGAAATGAAAAACTGTTTTTT
size: .
J: TRBJ1-4
D: .
V: TRBV18

CDR3: CASSRRGTGGPYEQYF
DNA: TGCGCCAGCAGCCGGAGGGGGACAGGGGGTCCCTACGAGCAGTACTTC
size: .
J: TRBJ2-7
D: TRBD1
V: TRBV4-1

CDR3: CSVAAGALGNEQFF
DNA: TGCAGCGTTGCTGCGGGAGCCTTAGGTAATGAGCAGTTCTTC
size: .
J: TRBJ2-1
D: TRBD2
V: TRBV29-1

CDR3: CASSLVQGLSSEQFF
DNA: TGTGCCAGCAGCTTAGTCCAGGGGTTAAGTTCTGAGCAGTTCTTC
size: .
J: TRBJ2-1
D: .
V: TRBV7-2

CDR3: CSALRQGSETQYF
DNA: TGCAGCGCCCTCAGACAGGGAAGCGAGACCCAGTACTTC
size: once
J: TRBJ2-5
D: TRBD1
V: TRBV29-1

CDR3: CASSPPGRLRSGANVLTF
DNA: TGTGCCAGCTCACCACCGGGGAGGCTTCGCTCTGGGGCCAACGTCCTGACTTTC
size: .
J: TRBJ2-6
D: .
V: TRBV18

CDR3: CASSPLGGSGSPLHF
DNA: TGTGCCAGCAGCCCACTGGGGGGCAGCGGTTCACCCCTCCACTTT
size: .
J: TRBJ1-6
D: .
V: TRBV7-9

CDR3: CASSLGGSGTDTQYF
DNA: TGTGCCAGCAGCTTAGGAGGTTCCGGGACAGATACGCAGTATTTT
size: few
J: TRBJ2-3
D: .
V: TRBV7-2

CDR3: CASSLLTGTANYGYTF
DNA: TGTGCCAGCAGCTTGCTGACAGGGACCGCTAACTATGGCTACACCTTC
size: .
J: TRBJ1-2
D: TRBD1
V: TRBV11-3

CDR3: CASSLEPGGYTF
DNA: TGTGCCAGCAGCTTAGAACCGGGCGGCTACACCTTC
size: .
J: TRBJ1-2
D: .
V: TRBV7-2

CDR3: CASSRVLSGSGANVLTF
DNA: TGCGCCAGCAGCCGCGTTTTGTCGGGGTCTGGGGCCAACGTCCTGACTTTC
size: .
J: TRBJ2-6
D: .
V: TRBV4-1

CDR3: CASSEWASGTDTQYF
DNA: TGTGCCAGCAGTGAATGGGCTAGCGGCACAGATACGCAGTATTTT
size: .
J: TRBJ2-3
D: .
V: TRBV6-1

CDR3: CASRDGTDPNQPQHF
DNA: TGTGCCAGCAGGGACGGGACGGATCCCAATCAGCCCCAGCATTTT
size: .
J: TRBJ1-5
D: .
V: TRBV6-6

CDR3: CASSREYNSPLHF
DNA: TGTGCCAGCTCACGGGAGTATAATTCACCCCTCCACTTT
size: .
J: TRBJ1-6
D: .
V: TRBV18

CDR3: CSVEEQVRAFF
DNA: TGCAGCGTTGAAGAGCAGGTTCGAGCTTTCTTT
size: .
J: TRBJ1-1
D: .
V: TRBV29-1

CDR3: CSVGTGANQETQYF
DNA: TGCAGCGTTGGGACAGGGGCTAACCAAGAGACCCAGTACTTC
size: .
J: TRBJ2-5
D: TRBD1
V: TRBV29-1

CDR3: CASSLEHYLRETQYF
DNA: TGCGCCAGCAGCTTGGAGCACTACCTTCGGGAGACCCAGTACTTC
size: .
J: TRBJ2-5
D: .
V: TRBV5-1

CDR3: CASSKGRTNTGELFF
DNA: TGTGCCAGCAGCAAGGGGAGAACTAACACCGGGGAGCTGTTTTTT
size: few
J: TRBJ2-2
D: .
V: TRBV21-1

CDR3: CASNVGGIMNTEAFF
DNA: TGTGCCAGCAACGTGGGGGGTATCATGAACACTGAAGCTTTCTTT
size: .
J: TRBJ1-1
D: .
V: TRBV9

CDR3: CASSYQGAGAFF
DNA: TGCGCCAGCAGTTATCAGGGGGCAGGAGCTTTCTTT
size: .
J: TRBJ1-1
D: TRBD1
V: TRBV7-9

CDR3: CASSIGGGMYNEQFF
DNA: TGTGCCAGTAGTATTGGGGGGGGCATGTACAATGAGCAGTTCTTC
size: .
J: TRBJ2-1
D: .
V: TRBV19

CDR3: CASSQVGDPYEQYF
DNA: TGTGCCAGCAGCCAAGTAGGGGACCCCTACGAGCAGTACTTC
size: .
J: TRBJ2-7
D: .
V: TRBV14

CDR3: CASTINSGSGDTQYF
DNA: TGTGCCAGCACCATCAATAGCGGGAGCGGGGATACGCAGTATTTT
size: few
J: TRBJ2-3
D: TRBD2
V: TRBV11-2

CDR3: CASRQEGRGDSEAFF
DNA: TGTGCCAGCAGACAAGAGGGACGAGGAGACTCTGAAGCTTTCTTT
size: few
J: TRBJ1-1
D: .
V: TRBV6-5

CDR3: CATPGQGGGGELFF
DNA: TGTGCCACTCCCGGACAGGGGGGTGGCGGGGAGCTGTTTTTT
size: medium-sized
J: TRBJ2-2
D: TRBD1
V: TRBV15

CDR3: CASATWQGLYEQYF
DNA: TGTGCCAGCGCGACTTGGCAGGGGTTGTACGAGCAGTACTTC
size: .
J: TRBJ2-7
D: .
V: TRBV14